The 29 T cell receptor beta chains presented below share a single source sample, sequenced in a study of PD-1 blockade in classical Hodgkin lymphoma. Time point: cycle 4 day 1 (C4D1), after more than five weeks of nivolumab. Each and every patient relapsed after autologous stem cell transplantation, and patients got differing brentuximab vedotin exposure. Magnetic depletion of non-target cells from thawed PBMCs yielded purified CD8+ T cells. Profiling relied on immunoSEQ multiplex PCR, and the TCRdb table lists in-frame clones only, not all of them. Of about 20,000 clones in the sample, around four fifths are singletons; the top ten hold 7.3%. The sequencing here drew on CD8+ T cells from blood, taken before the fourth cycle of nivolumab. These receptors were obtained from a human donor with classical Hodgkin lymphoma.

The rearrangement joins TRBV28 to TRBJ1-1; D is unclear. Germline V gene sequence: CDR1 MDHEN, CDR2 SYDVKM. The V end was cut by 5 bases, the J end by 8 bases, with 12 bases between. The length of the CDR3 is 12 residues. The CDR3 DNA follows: TGTGCCAGCAGTGCCCCGCGCCGCGAAGCTTTCTTT. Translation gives CASSAPRREAFF.

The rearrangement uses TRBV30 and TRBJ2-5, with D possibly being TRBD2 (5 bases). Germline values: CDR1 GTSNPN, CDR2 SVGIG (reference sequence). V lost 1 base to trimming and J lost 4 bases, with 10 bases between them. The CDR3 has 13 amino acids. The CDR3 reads CAWSDGVGETQYF. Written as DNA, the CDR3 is TGTGCCTGGAGTGACGGGGTCGGAGAGACCCAGTACTTC.

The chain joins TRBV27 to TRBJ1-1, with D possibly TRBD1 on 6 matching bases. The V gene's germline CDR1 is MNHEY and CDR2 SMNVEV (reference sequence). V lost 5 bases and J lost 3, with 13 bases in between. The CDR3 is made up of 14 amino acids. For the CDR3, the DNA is TGTGCCAGCAGTGCCACTGGACAGTACACTGAAGCTTTCTTT. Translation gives CASSATGQYTEAFF.

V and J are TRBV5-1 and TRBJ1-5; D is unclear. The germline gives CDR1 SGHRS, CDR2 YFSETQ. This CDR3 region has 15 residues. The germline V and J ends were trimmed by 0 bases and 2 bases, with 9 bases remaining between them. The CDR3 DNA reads TGCGCCAGCAGCTTGGAAGGGTACGGCAATCAGCCCCAGCATTTT. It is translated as CASSLEGYGNQPQHF.

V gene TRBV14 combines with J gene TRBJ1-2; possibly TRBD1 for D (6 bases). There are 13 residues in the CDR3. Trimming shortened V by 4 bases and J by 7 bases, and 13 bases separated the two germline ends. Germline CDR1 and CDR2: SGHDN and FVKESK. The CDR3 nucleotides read TGTGCCAGCAGCCCCTCGGGGGCGGCTGGCTACACCTTC. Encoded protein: CASSPSGAAGYTF.

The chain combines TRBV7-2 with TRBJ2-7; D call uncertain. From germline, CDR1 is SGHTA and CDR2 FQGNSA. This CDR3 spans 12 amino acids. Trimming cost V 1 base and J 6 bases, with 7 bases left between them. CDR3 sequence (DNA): TGTGCCAGCAGCTTAGGTGTAGGCGAGCAGTACTTC. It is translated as CASSLGVGEQYF.

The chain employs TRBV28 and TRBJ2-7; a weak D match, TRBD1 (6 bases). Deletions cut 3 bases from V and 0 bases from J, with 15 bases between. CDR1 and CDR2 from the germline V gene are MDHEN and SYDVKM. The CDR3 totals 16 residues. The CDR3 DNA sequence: TGTGCCAGCAGTTTCCCCAAGGACAGACCCTCCTACGAGCAGTACTTC. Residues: CASSFPKDRPSYEQYF.

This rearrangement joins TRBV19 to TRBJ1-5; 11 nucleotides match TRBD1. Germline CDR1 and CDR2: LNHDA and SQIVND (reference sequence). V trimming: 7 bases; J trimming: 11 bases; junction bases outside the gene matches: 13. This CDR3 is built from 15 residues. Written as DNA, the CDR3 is TGTGCCAGTACAACCGGGACAGGGGGTATCATGGCCCAGCATTTT. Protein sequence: CASTTGTGGIMAQHF.

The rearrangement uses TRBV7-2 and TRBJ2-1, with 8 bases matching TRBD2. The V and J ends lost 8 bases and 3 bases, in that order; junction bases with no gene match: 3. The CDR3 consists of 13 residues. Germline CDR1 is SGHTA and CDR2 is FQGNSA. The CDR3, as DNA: TGTGCCAGCCGTAGCGGGATCTACAATGAGCAGTTCTTC. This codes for CASRSGIYNEQFF.

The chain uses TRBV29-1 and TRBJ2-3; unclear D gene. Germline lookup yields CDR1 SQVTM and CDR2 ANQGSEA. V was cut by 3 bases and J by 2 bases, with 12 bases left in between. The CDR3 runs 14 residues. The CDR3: CSVELPTHTDTQYF. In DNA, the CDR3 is TGCAGCGTTGAGCTCCCAACCCACACAGATACGCAGTATTTT.

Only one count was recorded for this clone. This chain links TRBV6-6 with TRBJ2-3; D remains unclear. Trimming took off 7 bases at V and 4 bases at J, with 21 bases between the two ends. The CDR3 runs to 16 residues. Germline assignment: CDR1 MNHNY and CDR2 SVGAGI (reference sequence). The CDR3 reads CASTPYAVRQADTQYF. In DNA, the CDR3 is TGTGCCAGCACCCCTTATGCGGTGAGGCAGGCAGATACGCAGTATTTT.

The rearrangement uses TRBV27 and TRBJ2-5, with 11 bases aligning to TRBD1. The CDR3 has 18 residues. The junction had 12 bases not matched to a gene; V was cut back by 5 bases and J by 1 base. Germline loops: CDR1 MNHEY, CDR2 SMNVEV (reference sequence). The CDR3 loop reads CASSPGQGAGLTQETQYF. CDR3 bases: TGTGCCAGCAGTCCCGGACAGGGGGCGGGTCTCACCCAAGAGACCCAGTACTTC.

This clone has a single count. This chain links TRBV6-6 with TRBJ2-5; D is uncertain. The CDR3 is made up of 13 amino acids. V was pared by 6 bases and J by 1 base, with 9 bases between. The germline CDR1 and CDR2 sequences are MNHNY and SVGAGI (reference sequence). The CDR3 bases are TGTGCCAGCAGCCTCGGGCTCCAAGAGACCCAGTACTTC. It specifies CASSLGLQETQYF.

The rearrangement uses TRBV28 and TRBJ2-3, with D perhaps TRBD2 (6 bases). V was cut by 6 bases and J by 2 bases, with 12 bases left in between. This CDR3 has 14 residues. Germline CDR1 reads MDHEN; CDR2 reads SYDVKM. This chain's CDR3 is CASRLGGPTDTQYF. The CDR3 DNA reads TGTGCCAGCAGGCTCGGGGGTCCCACAGATACGCAGTATTTT.

CDR3: CASSPRVAGVPSYEQYF. As DNA, the CDR3 is TGTGCCAGCAGCCCCAGGGTGGCGGGGGTCCCCTCCTACGAGCAGTACTTC. The V call is TRBV7-6, the J call TRBJ2-7; 7 bases align to TRBD2. The CDR3 has 17 amino acids. Germline V gene sequence: CDR1 SGHVS, CDR2 FNYEAQ. Trimming took 5 bases from V and 0 from J; bases not matched to a gene: 13.

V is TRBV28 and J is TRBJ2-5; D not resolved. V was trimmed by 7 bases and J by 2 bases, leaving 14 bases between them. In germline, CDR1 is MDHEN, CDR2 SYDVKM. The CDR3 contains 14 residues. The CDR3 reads CASTGVLGQETQYF. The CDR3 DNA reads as TGTGCCAGCACTGGGGTATTGGGGCAAGAGACCCAGTACTTC.

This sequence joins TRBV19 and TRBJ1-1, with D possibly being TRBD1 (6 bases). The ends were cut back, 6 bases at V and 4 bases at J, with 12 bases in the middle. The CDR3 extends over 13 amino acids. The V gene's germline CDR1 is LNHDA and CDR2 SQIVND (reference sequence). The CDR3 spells CASSQTGLTEAFF. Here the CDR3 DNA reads TGTGCCAGTAGCCAAACAGGGCTCACTGAAGCTTTCTTT.

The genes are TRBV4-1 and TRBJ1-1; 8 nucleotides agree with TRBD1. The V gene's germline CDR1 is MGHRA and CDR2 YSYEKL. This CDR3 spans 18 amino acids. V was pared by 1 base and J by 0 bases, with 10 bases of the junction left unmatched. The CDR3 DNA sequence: TGCGCCAGCAGCCAAGTTCCGGGACAGGAAACCGTGAACACTGAAGCTTTCTTT. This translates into CASSQVPGQETVNTEAFF.

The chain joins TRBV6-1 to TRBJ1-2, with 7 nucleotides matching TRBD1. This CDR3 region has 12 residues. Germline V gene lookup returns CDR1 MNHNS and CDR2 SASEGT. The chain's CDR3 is CVVDRASLGYTF. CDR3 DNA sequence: TGTGTCGTCGACAGGGCTTCCCTCGGCTACACCTTC.

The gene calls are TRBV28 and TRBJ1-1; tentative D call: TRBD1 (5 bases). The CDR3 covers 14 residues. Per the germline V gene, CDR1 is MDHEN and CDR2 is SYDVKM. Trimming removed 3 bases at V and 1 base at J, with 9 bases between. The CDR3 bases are TGTGCCAGCAGTTTCCTCCAGGGGAACACTGAAGCTTTCTTT. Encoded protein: CASSFLQGNTEAFF.

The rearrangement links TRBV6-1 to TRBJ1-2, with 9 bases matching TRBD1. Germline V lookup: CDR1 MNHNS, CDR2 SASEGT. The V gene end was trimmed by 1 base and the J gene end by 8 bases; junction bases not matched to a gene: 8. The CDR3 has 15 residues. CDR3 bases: TGTGCCAGCAGTGAAGGGACAGGGGCATTCATAGGCTACACCTTC. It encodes CASSEGTGAFIGYTF.

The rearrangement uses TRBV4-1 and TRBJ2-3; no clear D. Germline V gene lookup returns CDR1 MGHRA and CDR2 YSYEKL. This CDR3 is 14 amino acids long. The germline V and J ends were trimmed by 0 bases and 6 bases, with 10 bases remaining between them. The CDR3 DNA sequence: TGCGCCAGCAGCCAAGATACGAGTTCCGATACGCAGTATTTT. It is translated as CASSQDTSSDTQYF.

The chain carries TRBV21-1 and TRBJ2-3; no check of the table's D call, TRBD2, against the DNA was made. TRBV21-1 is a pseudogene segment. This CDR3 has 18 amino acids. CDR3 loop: CASSNRHSGGALTDTQYF. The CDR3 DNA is TGTGCCAGCAGCAACCGACATAGCGGGGGGGCCCTAACAGATACGCAGTATTTT.

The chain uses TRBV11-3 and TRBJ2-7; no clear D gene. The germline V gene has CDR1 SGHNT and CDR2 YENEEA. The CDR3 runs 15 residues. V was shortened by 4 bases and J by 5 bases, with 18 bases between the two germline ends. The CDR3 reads CASSSHDENYNEQYF. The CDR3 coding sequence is TGTGCCAGCAGCTCACACGACGAGAATTATAACGAGCAGTACTTC.

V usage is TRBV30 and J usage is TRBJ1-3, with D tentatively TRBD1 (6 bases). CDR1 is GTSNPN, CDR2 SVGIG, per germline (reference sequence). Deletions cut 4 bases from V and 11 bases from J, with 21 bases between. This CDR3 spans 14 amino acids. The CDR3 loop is CAWTGDLTRWAIYF. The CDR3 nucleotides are TGTGCCTGGACAGGGGACCTTACCCGGTGGGCCATATATTTT.

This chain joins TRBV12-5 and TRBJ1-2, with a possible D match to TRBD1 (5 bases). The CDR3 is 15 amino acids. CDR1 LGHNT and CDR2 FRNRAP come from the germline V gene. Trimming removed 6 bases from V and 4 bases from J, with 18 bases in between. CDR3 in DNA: TGTGCTAGTGGCCCCGGGGCATCGGTGCCCTATGGCTACACCTTC. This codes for CASGPGASVPYGYTF.

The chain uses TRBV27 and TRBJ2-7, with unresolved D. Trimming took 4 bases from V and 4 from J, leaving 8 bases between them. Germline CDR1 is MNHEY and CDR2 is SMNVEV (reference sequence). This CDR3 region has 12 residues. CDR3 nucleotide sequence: TGTGCCAGCAGTTCCCACTCGTACGAGCAGTACTTC. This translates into CASSSHSYEQYF.

The CDR3 here is CATRSLRTGVGEQYF. CDR3 sequence (DNA): TGTGCCACCAGGTCGCTGCGGACAGGGGTCGGCGAGCAGTACTTC. The chain has TRBV15 and TRBJ2-7; 9 nucleotides line up with TRBD1. The trim removed 6 bases at V and 6 bases at J, leaving 12 bases unmatched. The CDR3 is 15 amino acids. CDR1 LNHNV and CDR2 YYDKDF come from the germline V gene (reference sequence).

The CDR3 nucleotides read TGCGCCAGCAGCTTGCTCGGGGCCCTTTACCGCCAAGAGACCCAGTACTTC. Residues: CASSLLGALYRQETQYF. The chain has TRBV5-1 and TRBJ2-5, with D possibly called TRBD1 or TRBD2 (5 bases each). V lost 1 base and J 1 base, leaving 17 bases between the germline ends. Germline lookup yields CDR1 SGHRS and CDR2 YFSETQ. This CDR3 has 17 amino acids.